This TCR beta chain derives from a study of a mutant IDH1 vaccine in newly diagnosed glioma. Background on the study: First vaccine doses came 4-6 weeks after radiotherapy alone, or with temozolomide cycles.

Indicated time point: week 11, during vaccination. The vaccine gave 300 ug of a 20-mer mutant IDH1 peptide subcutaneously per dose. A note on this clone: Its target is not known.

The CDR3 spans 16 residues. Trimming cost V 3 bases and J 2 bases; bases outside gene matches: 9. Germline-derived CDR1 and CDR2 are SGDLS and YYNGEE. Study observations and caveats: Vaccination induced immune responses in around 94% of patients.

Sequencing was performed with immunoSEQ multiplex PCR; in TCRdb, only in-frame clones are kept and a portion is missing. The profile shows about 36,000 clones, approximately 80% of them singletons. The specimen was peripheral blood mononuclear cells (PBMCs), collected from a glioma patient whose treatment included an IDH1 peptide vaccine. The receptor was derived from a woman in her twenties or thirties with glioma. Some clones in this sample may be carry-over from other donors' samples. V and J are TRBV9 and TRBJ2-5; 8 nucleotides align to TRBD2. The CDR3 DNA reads TGTGCCAGCAGCGGTGGGGTATCTAGCGGGCAAGAGACCCAGTACTTC. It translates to CASSGGVSSGQETQYF.